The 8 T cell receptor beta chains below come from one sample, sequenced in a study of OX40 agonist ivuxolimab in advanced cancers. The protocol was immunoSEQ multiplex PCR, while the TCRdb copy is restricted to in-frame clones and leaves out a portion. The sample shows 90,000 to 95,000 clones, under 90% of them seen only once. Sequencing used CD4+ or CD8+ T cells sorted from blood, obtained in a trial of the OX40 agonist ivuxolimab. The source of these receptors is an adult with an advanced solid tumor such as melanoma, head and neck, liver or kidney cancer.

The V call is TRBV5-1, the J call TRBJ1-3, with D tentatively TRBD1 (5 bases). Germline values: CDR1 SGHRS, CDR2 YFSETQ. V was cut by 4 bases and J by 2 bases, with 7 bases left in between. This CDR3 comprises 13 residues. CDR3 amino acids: CASSMTAGNTIYF. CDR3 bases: TGCGCCAGCAGCATGACAGCTGGAAACACCATATATTTT.

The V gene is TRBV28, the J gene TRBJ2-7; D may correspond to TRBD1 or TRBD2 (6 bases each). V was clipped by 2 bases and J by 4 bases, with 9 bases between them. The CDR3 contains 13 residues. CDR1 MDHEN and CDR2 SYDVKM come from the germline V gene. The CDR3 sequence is CASSLGGGYEQYV. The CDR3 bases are TGTGCCAGCAGTTTAGGAGGGGGTTACGAGCAGTACGTC.

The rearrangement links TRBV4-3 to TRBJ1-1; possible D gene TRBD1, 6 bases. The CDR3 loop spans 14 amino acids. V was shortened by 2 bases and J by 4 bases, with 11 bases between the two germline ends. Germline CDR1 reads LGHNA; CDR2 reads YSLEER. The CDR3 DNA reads TGCGCCAGCAGCCAACGGGAAGGGGGCACTGAAGCTTTCTTT. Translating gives CASSQREGGTEAFF.

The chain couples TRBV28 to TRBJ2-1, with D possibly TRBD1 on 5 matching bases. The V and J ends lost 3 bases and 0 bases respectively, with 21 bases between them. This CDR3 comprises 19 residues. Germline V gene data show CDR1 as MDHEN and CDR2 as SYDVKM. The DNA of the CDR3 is TGTGCCAGCAGTTTCAGTGACAGTTTCCGAAGTCCCTCCTACAATGAGCAGTTCTTC. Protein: CASSFSDSFRSPSYNEQFF.

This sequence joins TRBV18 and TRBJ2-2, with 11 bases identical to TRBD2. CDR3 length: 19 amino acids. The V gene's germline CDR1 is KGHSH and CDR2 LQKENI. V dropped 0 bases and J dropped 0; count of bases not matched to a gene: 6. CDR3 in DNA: TGTGCCAGCTCACCACCAGGACTAGCGGGTACCTCGAACACCGGGGAGCTGTTTTTT. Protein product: CASSPPGLAGTSNTGELFF.

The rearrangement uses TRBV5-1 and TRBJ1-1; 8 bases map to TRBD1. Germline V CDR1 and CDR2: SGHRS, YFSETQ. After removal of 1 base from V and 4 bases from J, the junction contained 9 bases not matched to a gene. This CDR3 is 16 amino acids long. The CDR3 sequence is CASSLNPQGESTEAFF. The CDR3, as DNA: TGCGCCAGCAGCTTGAACCCACAGGGGGAAAGCACTGAAGCTTTCTTT.

The CDR3 here is CASSTRDRATEAFF. The CDR3 DNA reads TGTGCCAGCAGCACTCGGGACAGGGCAACTGAAGCTTTCTTT. The V and J genes are TRBV11-3 and TRBJ1-1, with 9 bases identical to TRBD1. V dropped 5 bases and J dropped 5; count of bases not matched to a gene: 6. The CDR3 contains 14 residues. The germline CDR1 and CDR2 sequences are SGHNT and YENEEA.

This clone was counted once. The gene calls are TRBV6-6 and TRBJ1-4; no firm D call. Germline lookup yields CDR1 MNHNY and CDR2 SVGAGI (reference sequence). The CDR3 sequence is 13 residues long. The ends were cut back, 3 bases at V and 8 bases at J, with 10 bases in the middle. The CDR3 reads CASSYSAAEKLFF. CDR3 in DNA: TGTGCCAGCAGTTATTCAGCGGCCGAAAAACTGTTTTTT.